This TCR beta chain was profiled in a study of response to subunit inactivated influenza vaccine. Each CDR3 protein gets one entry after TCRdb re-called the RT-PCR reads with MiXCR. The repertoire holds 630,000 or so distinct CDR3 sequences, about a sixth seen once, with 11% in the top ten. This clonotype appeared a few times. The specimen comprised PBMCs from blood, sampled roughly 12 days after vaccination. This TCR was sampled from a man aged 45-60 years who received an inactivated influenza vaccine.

DNA for the CDR3: TGTGCCTGGAACGAGGGCCCGGTCAATGAGCAGTTCTTC. It is translated as CAWNEGPVNEQFF. The V gene is TRBV30, the J gene TRBJ2-1, with D possibly being TRBD2 (5 bases). The CDR3 covers 13 residues. V shed 4 bases and J shed 6 bases, with 13 bases lying between them. CDR1 is GTSNPN, CDR2 SVGIG, per germline (reference sequence).